The clone carrying this T cell receptor beta chain qualifies as medium-sized. TCR beta CDR3 amplification used multiplex PCR with 32 V and 13 J primers. TCRdb re-analysed the multiplex PCR reads in MiXCR, keeping a single row per CDR3 protein. The table shows 2,500 to 3,000 distinct CDR3 sequences, with approximately 14% occurring only once. This sample was included in a study of immune heterogeneity within non-small cell lung tumors. Bulk tumor genomic DNA was the template, and each sample received 450 to 650 ng. Spaced far apart, several biopsies were taken from each primary tumor during surgery. Curative surgical treatment was performed in patients who had newly diagnosed, untreated non-small cell lung cancer. It was newly diagnosed non-small cell lung cancer patients having surgery with curative intent who served as donors. V was cut by 7 bases and J by 1 base, with 7 bases left in between. CDR3 length equals 12 residues. Germline V gene data show CDR1 as WSHSY and CDR2 as SAAADI.

The sequenced sample consisted of lung tumor tissue. The TCR originated in a female donor with non-small cell lung cancer. The chain joins TRBV10-2 to TRBJ1-1; D is ambiguous. CDR3 protein: CASTRTNTEAFF. In DNA form, the CDR3 reads TGCGCCAGCACCAGGACGAACACTGAAGCTTTCTTT.